What follows are 18 T cell receptor beta chains derived from one specimen sequenced in a study of T cells after yellow fever vaccination. TCRdb fed the 5' RACE reads into MiXCR, producing one record per CDR3 protein. The table lists some 100,000 distinct CDR3 sequences, about 8.8% of them singletons. This specimen was CD8+ T cells not binding an NS4B(214-222) dextramer, sorted from PBMCs, taken less than 18 days after the first yellow fever vaccination. The receptors here all came from a young man who received the YFV17D yellow fever vaccine.

This clonotype turned up a few times. This sequence joins TRBV12-5 and TRBJ1-5, with 10 nucleotides matching TRBD1. V lost 2 bases and J lost 2; bases outside the gene matches: 3. Looked up from germline, CDR1 is LGHNT and CDR2 is FRNRAP. The CDR3 length is 16 residues. The CDR3 loop reads CASGLWGTGGNQPQHF. The CDR3 coding sequence is TGTGCTAGTGGTTTGTGGGGGACAGGGGGCAATCAGCCCCAGCATTTT. Full variable domain (outside the CDR3, taken from reference TRBV12-5 and TRBJ1-5): DARVTQTPRHKVTEMGQEVTMRCQPILGHNTVFWYRQTMMQGLELLAYFRNRAPLDDSGMPKDRFSAEMPDATLATLKIQPSEPRDSAVYFCASGLWGTGGNQPQHFGDGTRLSIL.

For this clonotype: An end of the junction differs from the germline gene, which may be a read error. The CDR3 coding sequence is TGTGCTAGCAGCTTAGCGTTCGACAGTTTGTTGGAGACCCAGTACTTC. This translates into CASSLAFDSLLETQYF. J is TRBJ2-5 and V is TRBV7-7; D assignment may be TRBD1 or TRBD2 (5 bases each). The CDR3 is 16 residues long. Germline loops: CDR1 SSHAT, CDR2 FNYEAQ (reference sequence).

V is TRBV12-3 or TRBV12-4 and J is TRBJ1-3, with 7 bases aligning to TRBD1. The CDR3 is 17 amino acids. With 6 bases clipped from V and 3 bases from J, the junction kept 14 bases outside the gene matches. The CDR3 DNA is TGTGCCAGCAGCTCTCCTCGGACAGGAGCCTTTGGAAACACCATATATTTT. Protein sequence: CASSSPRTGAFGNTIYF.

The chain couples TRBV28 to TRBJ2-7; 7 bases align to TRBD2. Germline lookup yields CDR1 MDHEN and CDR2 SYDVKM. This CDR3 contains 14 residues. Germline trimming cut 3 bases from V and 2 bases from J; bases unmatched to any gene: 4. CDR3 nucleotides: TGTGCCAGCAGTTTTTCTGGGACTACCTACGAGCAGTACGTC. This codes for CASSFSGTTYEQYV.

This clonotype has a handful of counts. The chain has TRBV3-1 and TRBJ2-6; 9 bases are shared with TRBD2. CDR3 length: 18 amino acids. V shed 10 bases and J 1 base; nucleotides not matched to a gene: 14. CDR1 is LGHDT and CDR2 is YNNKEL in the germline V gene (reference sequence). The CDR3 nucleotides are TGTGCCACCTCCCAAGCGGGGGGCCTAAAGTCTGGGGCCAACGTCCTGACTTTC. Translating it yields CATSQAGGLKSGANVLTF.

The J gene is TRBJ2-6, the V gene TRBV4-1; no reliable D call. The ends were cut back, 1 base at V and 0 bases at J, with 10 bases in the middle. This CDR3 is 17 amino acids long. CDR1 is MGHRA, CDR2 YSYEKL, per germline. This chain's CDR3 is CASSQAGGGSGANVLTF. The CDR3 nucleotides are TGCGCCAGCAGCCAAGCCGGTGGTGGCTCTGGGGCCAACGTCCTGACTTTC.

In this sample, this clonotype turned up a few times. The chain couples TRBV29-1 to TRBJ2-5; D may match TRBD1 or TRBD2 (6 bases each). CDR3 length: 13 amino acids. The V and J ends lost 3 bases and 5 bases respectively, with 13 bases between them. Per germline, CDR1 SQVTM and CDR2 ANQGSEA. CDR3 bases: TGCAGCGTTGATCGGCAGGGGAGGGAGACCCAGTACTTC. It encodes CSVDRQGRETQYF.

The rearrangement uses TRBV7-8 and TRBJ2-1; 8 bases agree with TRBD2. The CDR3 runs 16 residues. With V trimmed by 5 bases and J by 4 bases, 10 bases remained unmatched. The germline gives CDR1 SGHVS, CDR2 FQNEAQ. CDR3 nucleotide sequence: TGTGCCAGCAGCCAGCGGGGAGCGGGGGATTACAATGAGCAGTTCTTC. Translated: CASSQRGAGDYNEQFF.

This rearrangement joins TRBV6-2 or TRBV6-3 to TRBJ2-3; D is tentatively TRBD1 or TRBD2 (5 bases each). CDR1 MNHEY and CDR2 SVGEGT come from the germline V gene. Deletions cut 2 bases from V and 6 bases from J, with 18 bases between. The CDR3 runs 16 residues. The CDR3 bases are TGTGCCAGCAGTTACGGGACCACTCTAAAGCGGGATACGCAGTATTTT. It is translated as CASSYGTTLKRDTQYF.

In nucleotides, the CDR3 is TGCGCCAGCAGCCAAGAGGACTGGGCCACCGGGGAGCTGTTTTTT. As protein: CASSQEDWATGELFF. V gene TRBV4-3 combines with J gene TRBJ2-2; D perhaps matches TRBD2 (5 bases). Trimming took off 0 bases at V and 4 bases at J, with 9 bases between the two ends. Germline CDR1 and CDR2: LGHNA and YSLEER. CDR3 length equals 15 residues.

This clonotype was seen a handful of times. The chain carries TRBV4-2 and TRBJ2-3; 9 bases fit TRBD2. CDR3 length: 18 amino acids. After removal of 0 bases from V and 2 bases from J, the junction contained 9 bases not matched to a gene. Germline loops: CDR1 LGHNA, CDR2 YNFKEQ. Here the CDR3 reads CASSQEPSGGFSTDTQYF. CDR3 nucleotides: TGTGCCAGCAGCCAAGAACCCAGCGGGGGGTTCTCCACAGATACGCAGTATTTT.

A few counts support this clonotype. The chain joins TRBV7-3 to TRBJ2-3; maybe TRBD2 (6 bases). The CDR3 loop spans 15 amino acids. Trimming cost V 2 bases and J 4 bases, with 13 bases left between them. Germline-derived CDR1 and CDR2 are SGHTA and FQGTGA. The CDR3 region is CASSLSTSSADTQYF. CDR3 nucleotides: TGTGCCAGCAGCTTATCTACTAGCTCGGCAGATACGCAGTATTTT.

There are a few counts of this clonotype. The V call is TRBV7-9, the J call TRBJ2-5, with D uncertain. Trimming left V 1 base short and J 5 bases short, with 11 bases between. The germline V gene has CDR1 SEHNR and CDR2 FQNEAQ (reference sequence). The CDR3 runs to 14 residues. CDR3 bases: TGTGCCAGCAGCTTAGGATCAGTAGGGGAGACCCAGTACTTC. It is translated as CASSLGSVGETQYF.

This clonotype was detected ten times or more. The rearrangement links TRBV27 to TRBJ2-5, with 8 bases fitting TRBD1. The V segment lost 2 bases and the J segment 2 bases; nucleotides outside the gene matches: 7. Germline V gene data show CDR1 as MNHEY and CDR2 as SMNVEV (reference sequence). The CDR3 is 16 residues long. CDR3 in DNA: TGTGCCAGCAGTTTACAACCGGGACAGGATCAAGAGACCCAGTACTTC. Amino acid sequence: CASSLQPGQDQETQYF.

This clonotype occurred many times. This sequence joins TRBV27 and TRBJ1-2; no definite D call. The CDR3 runs 13 residues. From germline, CDR1 is MNHEY and CDR2 SMNVEV (reference sequence). Trimming shortened V by 3 bases and J by 3 bases, and 8 bases separated the two germline ends. For the CDR3, the DNA is TGTGCCAGCAGTTTTATACCTTACTATGGCTACACCTTC. Its translation is CASSFIPYYGYTF.

This chain joins TRBV15 and TRBJ2-7, with 7 bases identical to TRBD1. The germline CDR1 and CDR2 sequences are LNHNV and YYDKDF (reference sequence). This CDR3 region has 15 residues. V shed 1 base, J shed 2 bases, and the junction held 5 bases outside the gene matches. CDR3 in DNA: TGTGCCACCAGCAGAGGAGGGACAGCCACCTACGAGCAGTACTTC. This encodes CATSRGGTATYEQYF. Supplemented by reference TRBV15 and TRBJ2-7, the full variable domain reads DAMVIQNPRYQVTQFGKPVTLSCSQTLNHNVMYWYQQKSSQAPKLLFHYYDKDFNNEADTPDNFQSRRPNTSFCFLDIRSPGLGDTAMYLCATSRGGTATYEQYFGPGTRLTVT.

The chain is built from TRBV2 and TRBJ2-5, with TRBD2 identical over 12 bases. Germline V gene lookup returns CDR1 SNHLY and CDR2 FYNNEI. The trim removed 8 bases at V and 5 bases at J, leaving 6 bases unmatched. The CDR3 is made up of 14 amino acids. The CDR3 sequence is CASLTSGGFETQYF. The CDR3 nucleotides are TGTGCCAGCCTGACTAGCGGGGGCTTCGAGACCCAGTACTTC.

The chain uses TRBV11-3 and TRBJ2-1; D remains ambiguous. CDR3 size: 17 residues. Germline V gives CDR1 SGHNT, CDR2 YENEEA. V was pared by 0 bases and J by 4 bases, with 16 bases between. DNA of the CDR3: TGTGCCAGCAGCTTAGATCGAAAGTTGGCACCGTACAATGAGCAGTTCTTC. It codes for CASSLDRKLAPYNEQFF.